The entry below gives a single TCR beta chain sequence along with its context. What it binds is unknown. This specimen belongs to a study of cytomegalovirus exposure and HLA in healthy donors. Study conclusions and caveats: Reportedly, fewer N-insertions than the roughly 700-donor mean appeared in an Asian-associated ancestry cluster in a later analysis.

Use of 60 Vbeta and 13 Jbeta primers characterized the PCR. Assay used: immunoSEQ multiplex PCR; TCRdb lists only in-frame clones, some missing. The sample consists of around 67,000 clones, roughly 69% of them appearing once. CDR1 is MNHEY, CDR2 SMNVEV, per germline (reference sequence). CDR3 length: 15 amino acids. V lost 2 bases to trimming and J lost 7 bases; unmatched junction nucleotides: 6. The chain employs TRBV27 and TRBJ1-4, with 8 bases identical to TRBD1. Material: PBMCs. The receptor was isolated from a woman between 50 and 59 years old in good health and CMV-seronegative. CDR3 sequence: CASSLRTGWSEKLFF. CDR3 bases: TGTGCCAGCAGTTTACGGACAGGGTGGAGTGAAAAACTGTTTTTT.